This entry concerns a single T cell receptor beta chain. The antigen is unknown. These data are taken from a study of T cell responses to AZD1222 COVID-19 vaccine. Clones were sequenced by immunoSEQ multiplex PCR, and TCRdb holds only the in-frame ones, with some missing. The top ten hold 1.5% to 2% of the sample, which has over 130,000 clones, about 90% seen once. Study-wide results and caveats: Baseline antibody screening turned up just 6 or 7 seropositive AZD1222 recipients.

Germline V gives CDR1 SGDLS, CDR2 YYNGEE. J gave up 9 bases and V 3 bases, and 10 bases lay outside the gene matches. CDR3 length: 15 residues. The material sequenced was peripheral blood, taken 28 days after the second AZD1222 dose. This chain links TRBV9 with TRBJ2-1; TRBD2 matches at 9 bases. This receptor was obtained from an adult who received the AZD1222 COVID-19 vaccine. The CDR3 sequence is CASSAGTSQVPEQFF. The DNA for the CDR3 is TGTGCCAGCAGCGCCGGGACTAGCCAGGTCCCTGAGCAGTTCTTC.